The 10 T cell receptor beta chains below come from one sample, sequenced in a study of blood T cell repertoires in COVID-19. Some clones are missing from TCRdb's copy, which holds only in-frame ones; the method was immunoSEQ multiplex PCR. The data hold about 170,000 clones, with roughly 91% observed a single time. Sequencing was done on a sample of peripheral blood. All receptors come from a woman aged 45-59 years with acute or convalescent COVID-19.

V usage is TRBV6-2 or TRBV6-3 and J usage is TRBJ2-3; D perhaps matches TRBD2 (6 bases). Germline CDR1 and CDR2: MNHEY and SVGEGT. V lost 0 bases to trimming and J lost 9 bases, with 16 bases between them. This CDR3 is 15 amino acids long. The CDR3 reads CASSYSEAIAGTQYF. The CDR3 DNA sequence: TGTGCCAGCAGTTACTCTGAGGCGATCGCGGGGACGCAGTATTTT.

The chain combines TRBV7-6 with TRBJ2-5; D not certain. CDR3 length: 12 amino acids. Germline V gives CDR1 SGHVS, CDR2 FNYEAQ. With 3 bases removed from V and 5 bases from J, the gap between germline ends came to 7 bases. The CDR3 is CASSFPYETQYF. The CDR3 DNA reads TGTGCCAGCAGCTTCCCGTATGAGACCCAGTACTTC.

This chain's CDR3 is CASSAPQKNNTDTQYF. CDR3 DNA sequence: TGTGCCAGCAGTGCGCCACAAAAAAATAACACAGATACGCAGTATTTT. This chain links TRBV6-4 with TRBJ2-3; D is unresolved. Germline V CDR1 and CDR2: MRHNA, SNTAGT. This CDR3 spans 16 amino acids. Trimming removed 4 bases from V and 2 bases from J, with 16 bases in between.

J is TRBJ1-1 and V is TRBV30; 8 bases map to TRBD1. Germline CDR1 and CDR2: GTSNPN and SVGIG (reference sequence). V shed 1 base and J 7 bases; nucleotides not matched to a gene: 2. CDR3 length: 12 amino acids. CDR3: CAWSDRGDEAFF. In DNA form, the CDR3 reads TGTGCCTGGAGTGACAGGGGGGATGAAGCTTTCTTT. The entire variable domain, with the rest obtained from reference TRBV30 and TRBJ1-1, is as follows: SQTIHQWPATLVQPVGSPLSLECTVEGTSNPNLYWYRQAAGRGLQLLFYSVGIGQISSEVPQNLSASRPQDRQFILSSKKLLLSDSGFYLCAWSDRGDEAFFGQGTRLTVV.

The chain couples TRBV7-9 to TRBJ1-1; a weak D match, TRBD1 (6 bases). Germline V CDR1 and CDR2: SEHNR, FQNEAQ (reference sequence). There are 15 residues in the CDR3. V was trimmed by 1 base and J by 4 bases, leaving 13 bases between them. CDR3 residues: CASSLVGGAGTEAFF. The CDR3 coding sequence is TGTGCCAGCAGCTTAGTTGGGGGGGCTGGCACTGAAGCTTTCTTT.

CDR3 bases: TGTGCCAGCAGCTATACAGGACTAGAGCAGTACTTC. Protein product: CASSYTGLEQYF. The chain uses TRBV28 and TRBJ2-7; TRBD2 is a possible D gene (6 bases). The CDR3 loop spans 12 amino acids. CDR1 MDHEN and CDR2 SYDVKM come from the germline V gene. Trimming shortened V by 6 bases and J by 7 bases, and 13 bases separated the two germline ends.

The chain carries TRBV10-3 and TRBJ1-2, with D unresolved. The germline CDR1 and CDR2 sequences are ENHRY and SYGVKD. This CDR3 comprises 15 residues. V was pared by 7 bases and J by 1 base, with 16 bases between. CDR3 sequence reads: CAITVTPGGNYGYTF. The CDR3 nucleotides are TGTGCCATCACCGTTACTCCCGGAGGTAACTATGGCTACACCTTC.

The V gene is TRBV25-1, the J gene TRBJ2-1; 7 nucleotides agree with TRBD1. CDR3 size: 15 residues. V was pared by 6 bases and J by 3 bases, with 8 bases of the junction left unmatched. From germline, CDR1 is MGHDK and CDR2 SYGVNS. As DNA, the CDR3 is TGTGCCAGCAGGTTCGAGGGGGCAGGCTACAATGAGCAGTTCTTC. Translation gives CASRFEGAGYNEQFF.

The chain employs TRBV15 and TRBJ1-6; TRBD1 aligns across 7 bases. The CDR3 extends over 13 amino acids. Germline CDR1 is LNHNV and CDR2 is YYDKDF (reference sequence). The V and J ends lost 5 bases and 10 bases, in that order; junction bases with no gene match: 5. The CDR3 DNA follows: TGTGCCACCAGCTCCCAGGGGGACTCACCCCTCCACTTT. Its protein is CATSSQGDSPLHF.

This clone has more than one count but fewer than ten. V usage is TRBV2 and J usage is TRBJ2-2; D is possibly TRBD1 (6 bases). Per germline, CDR1 SNHLY and CDR2 FYNNEI. CDR3 size: 15 residues. V lost 6 bases, J lost 2 bases, and 13 bases lay in between. CDR3 region: CASRLRTDNTGELFF. Here the CDR3 DNA reads TGTGCCAGCAGACTCAGGACAGATAACACCGGGGAGCTGTTTTTT.